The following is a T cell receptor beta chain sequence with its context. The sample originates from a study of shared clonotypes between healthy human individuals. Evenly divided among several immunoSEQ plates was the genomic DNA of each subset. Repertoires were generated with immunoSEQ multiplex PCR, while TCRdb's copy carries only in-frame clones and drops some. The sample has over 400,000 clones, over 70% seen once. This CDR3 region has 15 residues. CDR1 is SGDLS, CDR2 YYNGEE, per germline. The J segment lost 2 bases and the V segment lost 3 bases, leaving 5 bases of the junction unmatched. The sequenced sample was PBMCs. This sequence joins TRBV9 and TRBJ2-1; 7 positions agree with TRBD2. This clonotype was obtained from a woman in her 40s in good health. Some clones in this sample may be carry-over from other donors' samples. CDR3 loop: CASSALASPYNEQFF. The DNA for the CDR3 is TGTGCCAGCAGCGCACTAGCGTCCCCCTACAATGAGCAGTTCTTC.